The 11 T cell receptor beta chains below come from one sample, sequenced in a study of beta chain features in type 1 diabetes. No antigen has been identified for these receptors. Every isolated RNA sample was fully reverse transcribed, so sequencing captured expressed TCRB transcripts. Repertoires were generated with immunoSEQ multiplex PCR, while TCRdb's copy carries only in-frame clones and drops some. In the table there are some 250,000 clones, approximately 14% of which are singletons. Study-level findings and limits: Type 1 diabetes patients showed a moderate but significant shortening of TCRB CDR3s in all four CD4+ subsets.

The material sequenced was naive CD4+ T cells from blood. These receptors all stem from a man between 25 and 39 years old with type 1 diabetes.

This clone came up a few times. The V call is TRBV5-6, the J call TRBJ1-1, with 7 positions matching TRBD1. Per germline, CDR1 SGHDT and CDR2 YYEEEE. V shed 2 bases and J 4 bases; nucleotides not matched to a gene: 2. CDR3 length: 13 residues. CDR3 nucleotides: TGTGCCAGCAGCTTCGCAGGGGGCACTGAAGCTTTCTTT. It codes for CASSFAGGTEAFF. Full variable domain (remainder filled in from reference TRBV5-6 and TRBJ1-1): DAGVTQSPTHLIKTRGQQVTLRCSPKSGHDTVSWYQQALGQGPQFIFQYYEEEERQRGNFPDRFSGHQFPNYSSELNVNALLLGDSALYLCASSFAGGTEAFFGQGTRLTVV.

The V and J genes are TRBV2 and TRBJ1-5, with a tentative D call TRBD1 (5 bases). The CDR3 extends over 15 amino acids. Germline V gene lookup returns CDR1 SNHLY and CDR2 FYNNEI. V was cut by 3 bases and J by 7 bases, with 16 bases left in between. The CDR3 region is CASSEISGAGQPQHF. The CDR3 DNA is TGTGCCAGCAGTGAGATCAGCGGGGCAGGGCAGCCCCAGCATTTT.

V is TRBV15 and J is TRBJ1-2, with a tentative D call TRBD1 (6 bases). V was cut by 0 bases and J by 2 bases, with 10 bases left in between. The CDR3 consists of 15 residues. The germline V gene encodes CDR1 LNHNV and CDR2 YYDKDF (reference sequence). The CDR3 DNA sequence: TGTGCCACCAGCAGAGATCCCGGACAGAACTATGGCTACACCTTC. Its protein is CATSRDPGQNYGYTF.

This clone was observed a handful of times. V gene TRBV11-2 combines with J gene TRBJ2-7; the D gene is possibly TRBD2 (5 bases). Germline V gene data show CDR1 as SGHAT and CDR2 as FQNNGV. CDR3 length: 11 amino acids. V lost 7 bases to trimming and J lost 5 bases, with 9 bases between them. The CDR3 nucleotides are TGTGCCAGCACGGGCGGGCACGAGCAGTACTTC. It translates to CASTGGHEQYF.

This sequence joins TRBV2 and TRBJ2-7; 7 bases match TRBD1. This CDR3 is 14 amino acids long. V gave up 2 bases and J gave up 3 bases; unmatched junction bases: 4. Germline V CDR1 and CDR2: SNHLY, FYNNEI. The CDR3 DNA sequence: TGTGCCAGCAGTGAAACGGCAGGGGGCTACGAGCAGTACTTC. This codes for CASSETAGGYEQYF.

This clone was counted only a few times. The chain carries TRBV11-2 and TRBJ2-3, with 11 bases identical to TRBD2. V shed 5 bases and J 5 bases; nucleotides not matched to a gene: 6. Germline V gives CDR1 SGHAT, CDR2 FQNNGV. The CDR3 spans 15 residues. CDR3 residues: CASSRGLAGGDTQYF. The CDR3 nucleotides read TGTGCCAGCAGCCGGGGGCTAGCGGGAGGAGATACGCAGTATTTT.

The chain has TRBV18 and TRBJ1-2; D unclear. Looked up from germline, CDR1 is KGHSH and CDR2 is LQKENI. Trimming removed 3 bases at V and 4 bases at J, with 15 bases between. There are 15 residues in the CDR3. CDR3 sequence reads: CASSPEATRGYGYTF. CDR3 bases: TGTGCCAGCTCACCGGAGGCAACCCGCGGCTATGGCTACACCTTC.

Only a few counts were recorded for this clone. The V call is TRBV19, the J call TRBJ1-5; 7 nucleotides line up with TRBD1. Germline V gives CDR1 LNHDA, CDR2 SQIVND (reference sequence). With 5 bases clipped from V and 9 bases from J, the junction kept 7 bases outside the gene matches. This CDR3 spans 13 amino acids. Here the CDR3 reads CASSFGTAGPQHF. CDR3 nucleotides: TGTGCCAGTAGTTTCGGGACAGCCGGGCCCCAGCATTTT.

The V and J genes are TRBV10-3 and TRBJ2-5; D may be TRBD2 (5 bases). The CDR3 is made up of 13 amino acids. Looked up from germline, CDR1 is ENHRY and CDR2 is SYGVKD. Trimming stripped 4 bases from V and 5 bases from J, with 11 bases between. DNA of the CDR3: TGTGCCATCAGTGCTAGAGGCGGGGAGACCCAGTACTTC. Encoded protein: CAISARGGETQYF.

The chain employs TRBV11-2 and TRBJ1-1; 10 positions agree with TRBD1. The V gene's germline CDR1 is SGHAT and CDR2 FQNNGV. Trimming removed 5 bases from V and 4 bases from J; junction bases left unmatched: 7. CDR3 length equals 15 residues. CDR3 bases: TGTGCCAGCAGCCCGTACCGGGACAGGGGCACTGAAGCTTTCTTT. It translates to CASSPYRDRGTEAFF.

This rearrangement joins TRBV6-1 to TRBJ2-3; 8 bases fit TRBD1. Germline lookup yields CDR1 MNHNS and CDR2 SASEGT. The CDR3 runs to 12 residues. V lost 10 bases, J lost 4 bases, and 4 bases stayed unmatched. CDR3 sequence: CATRRGPDTQYF. As DNA, the CDR3 is TGTGCCACTCGCAGGGGGCCAGATACGCAGTATTTT.